Listed here is a single TCR beta chain. Compared with germline, one end of the junction differs, possibly owing to a read error. This PCR relied on a set of 60 Vbeta primers and 13 Jbeta primers. Generated by immunoSEQ multiplex PCR, the TCRdb table keeps only in-frame clones and is missing some. In the table there are approximately 190,000 clones, roughly 80% of which are singletons. This sample was taken from a study of cytomegalovirus exposure and HLA in healthy donors. The sequenced material came from PBMCs. The sequence came from a man in his forties or fifties in good health and CMV-seronegative.

This CDR3 is CASSVEGLSNTEELFF. Here the CDR3 DNA reads TGTGCCAGCAGCGTAGAGGGGCTGTCGAACACCGAGGAGCTGTTTTTT. The rearrangement joins TRBV9 to TRBJ2-2, with a tentative D call TRBD1 (5 bases). Per the germline V gene, CDR1 is SGDLS and CDR2 is YYNGEE. This CDR3 comprises 16 residues.